This T cell receptor (beta chain) was identified in a study of control samples from healthy donors and cancer patients. This CDR3 comprises 11 residues. Germline values: CDR1 DFQATT, CDR2 SNEGSKA (reference sequence). Between the trimmed V and J ends, which lost 4 bases and 4 bases, there was a span of 6 bases. The method was immunoSEQ multiplex PCR; TCRdb's version includes in-frame clones alone and lacks a portion of them. The sample includes about 76,000 clones, approximately 88% seen only once; the top ten take 8% to 10%. The sequencing sample was made of PBMCs. The chain is built from TRBV20-1 and TRBJ2-3; D is unclear. The origin of this receptor is a woman between 45 and 65 years old with colorectal cancer. The CDR3 DNA reads as TGCAGTGCTACTTCTTCAGATACGCAGTATTTT. It is translated as CSATSSDTQYF.